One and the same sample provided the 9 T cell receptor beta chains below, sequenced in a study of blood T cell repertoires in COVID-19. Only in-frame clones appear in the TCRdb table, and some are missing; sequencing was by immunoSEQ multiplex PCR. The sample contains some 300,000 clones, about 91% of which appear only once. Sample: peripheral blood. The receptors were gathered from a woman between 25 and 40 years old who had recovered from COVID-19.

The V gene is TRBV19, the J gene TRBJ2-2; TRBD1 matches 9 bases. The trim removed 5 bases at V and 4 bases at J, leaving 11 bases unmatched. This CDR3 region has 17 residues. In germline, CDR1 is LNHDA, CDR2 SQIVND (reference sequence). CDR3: CASSLSTGGIGTGELFF. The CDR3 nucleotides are TGTGCCAGTAGTCTATCAACAGGGGGCATTGGCACCGGGGAGCTGTTTTTT.

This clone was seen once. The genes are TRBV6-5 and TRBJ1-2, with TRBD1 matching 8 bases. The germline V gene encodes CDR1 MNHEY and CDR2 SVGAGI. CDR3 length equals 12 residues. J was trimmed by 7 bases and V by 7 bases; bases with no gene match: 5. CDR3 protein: CASTPGGSGYTF. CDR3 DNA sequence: TGTGCCAGCACCCCAGGGGGCTCTGGCTACACCTTC.

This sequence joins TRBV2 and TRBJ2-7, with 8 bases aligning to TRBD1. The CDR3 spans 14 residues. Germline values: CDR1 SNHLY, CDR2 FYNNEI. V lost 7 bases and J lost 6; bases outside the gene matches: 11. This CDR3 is CASNFWDRRREQYF. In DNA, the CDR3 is TGTGCCAGCAATTTTTGGGACAGGCGTCGCGAGCAGTACTTC.

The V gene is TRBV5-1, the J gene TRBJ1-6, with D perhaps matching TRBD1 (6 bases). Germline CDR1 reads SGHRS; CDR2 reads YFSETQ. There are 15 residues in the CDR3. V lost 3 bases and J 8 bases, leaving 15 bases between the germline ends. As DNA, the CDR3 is TGCGCCAGCAGCTCACTACAGGGTCTGGATTCACCCCTCCACTTT. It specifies CASSSLQGLDSPLHF.

The CDR3 DNA sequence: TGTGCCAGCAGCCAGGAGGGCGCAGCCAAAAACATTCAGTACTTC. Encoded protein: CASSQEGAAKNIQYF. The V call is TRBV5-6, the J call TRBJ2-4; perhaps TRBD2 as D (6 bases). Per the germline V gene, CDR1 is SGHDT and CDR2 is YYEEEE. V dropped 4 bases and J dropped 0 bases, with 11 bases sitting between them. The CDR3 runs 15 residues.

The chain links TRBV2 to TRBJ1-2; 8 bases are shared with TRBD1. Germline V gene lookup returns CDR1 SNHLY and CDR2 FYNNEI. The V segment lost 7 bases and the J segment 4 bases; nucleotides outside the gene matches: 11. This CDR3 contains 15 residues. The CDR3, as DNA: TGTGCCAGCAACCCTGGGGACAGGCCGGCCTATGGCTACACCTTC. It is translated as CASNPGDRPAYGYTF.

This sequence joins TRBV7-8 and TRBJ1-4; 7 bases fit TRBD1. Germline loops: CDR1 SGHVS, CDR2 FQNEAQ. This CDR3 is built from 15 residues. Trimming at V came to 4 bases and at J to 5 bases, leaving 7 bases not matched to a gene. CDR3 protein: CASSSTRDSNEKLFF. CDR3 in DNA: TGTGCCAGCAGCTCGACCCGGGACAGCAATGAAAAACTGTTTTTT. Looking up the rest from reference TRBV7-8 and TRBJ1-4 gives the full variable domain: GAGVSQSPRYKVAKRGQDVALRCDPISGHVSLFWYQQALGQGPEFLTYFQNEAQLDKSGLPSDRFFAERPEGSVSTLKIQRTQQEDSAVYLCASSSTRDSNEKLFFGSGTQLSVL.

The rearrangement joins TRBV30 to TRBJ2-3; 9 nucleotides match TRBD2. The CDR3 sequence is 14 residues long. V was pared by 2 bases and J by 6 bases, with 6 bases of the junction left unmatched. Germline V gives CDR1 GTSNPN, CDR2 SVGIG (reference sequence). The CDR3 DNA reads TGTGCCTGGAGTAGGGTAGCGGGGGTGGATACGCAGTATTTT. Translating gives CAWSRVAGVDTQYF.

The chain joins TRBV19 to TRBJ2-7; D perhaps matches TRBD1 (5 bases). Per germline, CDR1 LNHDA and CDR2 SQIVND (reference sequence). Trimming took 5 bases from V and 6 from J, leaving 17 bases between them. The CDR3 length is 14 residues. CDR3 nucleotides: TGTGCCAGTAGTGGGGCAGGGTTTTTGGGCGAGCAGTACTTC. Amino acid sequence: CASSGAGFLGEQYF.